This T cell receptor beta chain was retrieved from a study of T cells of healthy individuals. TCRdb re-called the 5' RACE reads with MiXCR, one entry per CDR3 protein. The table records nearly 100,000 distinct CDR3 sequences, around 17% of them present only once. The sequence was collected from a human donor in good health.

The CDR3 DNA reads TGTGCCATCCAAAAAGACGGGACAGATACGCAGTATTTT. Translated: CAIQKDGTDTQYF. V is TRBV6-5 and J is TRBJ2-3; D is undetermined. CDR3 length: 13 amino acids. Germline CDR1 MNHEY, CDR2 SVGAGI. Between the trimmed V and J ends, which lost 10 bases and 3 bases, there was a span of 14 bases.